Given below is one T cell receptor (beta chain) in context. The data were obtained in a study of T-cell reconstitution after alpha-beta-depleted transplantation in children. The library targeted TCRbeta and was prepared with unique molecular identifiers. TCRdb passed the PCR reads through MiXCR, listing each CDR3 protein once. This sample has roughly 400,000 distinct CDR3 sequences, with roughly 22% found just once. The source is a human donor who donated a stem cell graft to a child with acute myeloid leukemia. The sample in question was PBMCs from the stem cell graft donor, obtained from the stem cell graft.

The CDR3 reads CASSLLAETTNEKLFF. CDR3 in DNA: TGTGCCAGCAGCTTACTGGCTGAAACAACTAATGAAAAACTGTTTTTT. This chain links TRBV7-9 with TRBJ1-4; unclear D gene. Trimming shortened V by 2 bases and J by 0 bases, and 10 bases separated the two germline ends. This CDR3 region has 16 residues. Germline CDR1 and CDR2: SEHNR and FQNEAQ (reference sequence).